This paragraph reports one TCR beta chain. Its matching antigen is unknown. This specimen comes from a study of shared clonotypes between healthy human individuals. Study observations and caveats: The sharing of 5% to 5.5% of naive CD4 clonotypes was seen across a few donors. In having few donors, the study represented limited genetic and exposure-history diversity.

Trimming stripped 4 bases from V and 1 base from J, with 14 bases between. CDR3 length: 15 residues. From germline, CDR1 is SGHDT and CDR2 YYEEEE. Adult donors, all healthy and HIV-negative, had no recent acute infections or vaccinations. Sorted-subset replicate PCR reactions contained roughly 210 ng DNA, corresponding to some 29,000 T cell genomes. Clones were read by immunoSEQ multiplex PCR, and TCRdb kept only the in-frame ones, dropping some. Of some 2,500,000 clones listed, roughly 93% were seen once; the top ten hold 0.36%. The chain joins TRBV5-6 to TRBJ1-1; unclear D gene. The source of this sequence is a man aged 18 to 30 in good health. Some clones in this sample may be carry-over from other donors' samples. Sequenced material: naive CD4+ T cells from PBMCs. Sample subset: CD45RA+ positively selected. CDR3 in DNA: TGTGCCAGCAGCCCCCGACCGCTACCGAACACTGAAGCTTTCTTT. Its protein is CASSPRPLPNTEAFF.